Below, 11 T cell receptor beta chains from the same sample are listed, as sequenced in a study of control samples from healthy donors and cancer patients (TCRdb year 2020). Receptors were amplified or captured by the immunoSEQ multiplex PCR assay. This is the immuneACCESS table as TCRdb keeps it, with only in-frame sequences that have V and J called. A part of the clones is gone; compared with another copy, unresolved V genes explain less than half, and the rest is unexplained. Across this sample there are some 130,000 clones, with over 75% seen only once. The ten most abundant clones make up 2.5% to 3% of the sample. Sequenced input: blood. The origin of the receptors is a man in his forties in good health.

The chain joins TRBV27 to TRBJ1-3, with D possibly TRBD1 on 6 matching bases. The CDR3 contains 15 residues. Trimming left V 5 bases short and J 4 bases short, with 15 bases between. Germline V gives CDR1 MNHEY, CDR2 SMNVEV (reference sequence). The CDR3 DNA follows: TGTGCCAGCAGTCCCTTGACAGGCTCAGGAAACACCATATATTTT. The encoded protein is CASSPLTGSGNTIYF.

This chain links TRBV11-3 with TRBJ2-2; 13 bases fit TRBD2. This CDR3 contains 17 residues. From germline, CDR1 is SGHNT and CDR2 YENEEA. The ends lost 4 bases at V and 4 bases at J; junction bases unmatched: 6. The CDR3 protein is CASSSGLAGELTGELFF. Written as DNA, the CDR3 is TGTGCCAGCAGCTCCGGACTAGCGGGGGAGCTCACCGGGGAGCTGTTTTTT.

This sequence joins TRBV5-5 and TRBJ2-5; 8 bases match TRBD1. Losses at the gene ends were 4 bases for V and 5 bases for J; bases not matched to a gene: 7. The germline CDR1 and CDR2 sequences are SGHKS and YYEKEE (reference sequence). This CDR3 spans 14 amino acids. CDR3 nucleotide sequence: TGTGCCAGCAGCCGCGACAGGGGTCTTGAGACCCAGTACTTC. Its protein is CASSRDRGLETQYF. The variable domain in full, completed from reference TRBV5-5 and TRBJ2-5, reads DAGVTQSPTHLIKTRGQQVTLRCSPISGHKSVSWYQQVLGQGPQFIFQYYEKEERGRGNFPDRFSARQFPNYSSELNVNALLLGDSALYLCASSRDRGLETQYFGPGTRLLVL.

The rearrangement links TRBV6-6 to TRBJ2-3; no clear D. This CDR3 has 13 amino acids. The V gene's germline CDR1 is MNHNY and CDR2 SVGAGI (reference sequence). The V gene lost 0 bases and the J gene lost 7 bases, with 8 bases spanning the gap. CDR3 loop: CASSYSTIYTQYF. DNA of the CDR3: TGTGCCAGCAGTTACTCTACCATCTATACGCAGTATTTT.

This clone was counted once. The rearrangement joins TRBV9 to TRBJ2-4; the D gene is possibly TRBD1 (5 bases). There are 17 residues in the CDR3. Germline CDR1 is SGDLS and CDR2 is YYNGEE. Trimming took 3 bases from V and 0 from J, leaving 16 bases between them. The CDR3 DNA reads TGTGCCAGCAGCGCCTCCGGGCAGGGATTAGCCAAAAACATTCAGTACTTC. Translation: CASSASGQGLAKNIQYF.

The V call is TRBV6-6, the J call TRBJ2-7; 7 bases align to TRBD1. The CDR3 spans 16 residues. Unmatched junction bases numbered 16, after V lost 2 bases and J lost 9 bases. Germline V gene data show CDR1 as MNHNY and CDR2 as SVGAGI (reference sequence). The CDR3: CASSYHPPGDSSWQYF. In nucleotides, the CDR3 is TGTGCCAGCAGTTACCACCCCCCAGGGGACAGCTCCTGGCAGTACTTC.

The rearrangement links TRBV5-4 to TRBJ2-1; D gene uncertain. The CDR3 length is 14 residues. Germline CDR1 SGHNT, CDR2 YYREEE (reference sequence). Deletions cut 0 bases from V and 5 bases from J, with 9 bases between. CDR3 DNA: TGTGCCAGCAGCTTGGTTCCCGAGAACAATGAGCAGTTCTTC. Its protein is CASSLVPENNEQFF.

J is TRBJ1-6 and V is TRBV3-1 (or the pseudogene TRBV3-2); the D is unclear. This CDR3 has 15 amino acids. Trimming took 1 base from V and 8 from J, leaving 12 bases between them. In germline, CDR1 is LGHDT, CDR2 YNNKEL (reference sequence). This CDR3 is CASSQGSPSDSPLHF. CDR3 DNA sequence: TGTGCCAGCAGCCAAGGAAGTCCCTCTGATTCACCCCTCCACTTT.

The V gene is TRBV5-8, the J gene TRBJ1-2; perhaps TRBD1 as D (5 bases). This CDR3 comprises 16 residues. The germline V and J ends were trimmed by 3 bases and 2 bases, with 17 bases remaining between them. From germline, CDR1 is SGHTS and CDR2 YDEGEE. The CDR3 DNA is TGTGCCAGCAGCTCCACCAGGTCTGACAGAAACTATGGCTACACCTTC. Its translation is CASSSTRSDRNYGYTF.

The rearrangement joins TRBV6-5 to TRBJ2-5; 7 positions match TRBD2. Germline V gives CDR1 MNHEY, CDR2 SVGAGI. J was trimmed by 2 bases and V by 6 bases; bases with no gene match: 12. There are 16 residues in the CDR3. The CDR3 protein is CASSYQTGTIQETQYF. DNA of the CDR3: TGTGCCAGCAGCTACCAAACCGGGACTATACAAGAGACCCAGTACTTC.

This clone appeared once. The chain joins TRBV2 to TRBJ2-2, with D unresolved. CDR3 length equals 13 residues. V lost 3 bases to trimming and J lost 4 bases, with 6 bases between them. CDR1 is SNHLY, CDR2 FYNNEI, per germline. The CDR3 DNA reads TGTGCCAGCAGTGAGGTGGTCACCGGGGAGCTGTTTTTT. Translated, it gives CASSEVVTGELFF.